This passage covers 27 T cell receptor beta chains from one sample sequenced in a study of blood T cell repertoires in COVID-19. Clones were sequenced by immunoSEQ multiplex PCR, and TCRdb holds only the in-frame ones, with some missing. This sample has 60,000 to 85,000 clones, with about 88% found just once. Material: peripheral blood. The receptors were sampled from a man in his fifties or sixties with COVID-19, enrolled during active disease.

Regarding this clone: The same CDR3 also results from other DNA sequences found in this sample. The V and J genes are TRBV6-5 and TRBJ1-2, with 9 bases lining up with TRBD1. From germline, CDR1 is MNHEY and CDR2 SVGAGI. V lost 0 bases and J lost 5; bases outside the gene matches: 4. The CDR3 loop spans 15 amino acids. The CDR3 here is CASSYSTGGRYGYTF. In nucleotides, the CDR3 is TGTGCCAGCAGTTACTCGACAGGGGGACGGTATGGCTACACCTTC.

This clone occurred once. The CDR3 sequence: CASSLREAPTDTQYF. CDR3 bases: TGTGCCAGCAGTTTGAGGGAGGCCCCCACAGATACGCAGTATTTT. The chain is built from TRBV27 and TRBJ2-3; possible D gene TRBD2, 6 bases. V lost 3 bases and J lost 2, with 12 bases in between. CDR3 length: 15 amino acids. Germline V CDR1 and CDR2: MNHEY, SMNVEV (reference sequence).

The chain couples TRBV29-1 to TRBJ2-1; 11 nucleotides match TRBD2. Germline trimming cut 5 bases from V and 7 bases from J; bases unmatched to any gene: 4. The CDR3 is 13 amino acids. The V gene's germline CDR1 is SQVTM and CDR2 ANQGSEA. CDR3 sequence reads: CSVLAGGANEQFF. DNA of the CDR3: TGCAGCGTTTTAGCGGGAGGGGCTAATGAGCAGTTCTTC.

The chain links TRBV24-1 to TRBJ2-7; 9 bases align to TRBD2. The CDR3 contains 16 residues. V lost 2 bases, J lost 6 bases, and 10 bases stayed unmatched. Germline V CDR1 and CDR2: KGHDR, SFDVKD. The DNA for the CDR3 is TGTGCCACCAGTGATTCCGCGGGGACTAGCCGTCGCGAGCAGTACTTC. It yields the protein CATSDSAGTSRREQYF.

The CDR3 spells CASSGQQNTEAFF. The CDR3 nucleotides read TGTGCCAGCTCGGGACAGCAGAACACTGAAGCTTTCTTT. The chain links TRBV12-3 or TRBV12-4 to TRBJ1-1; the match to TRBD1 covers 7 bases. The J segment lost 1 base and the V segment lost 8 bases, leaving 4 bases of the junction unmatched. This CDR3 spans 13 amino acids.

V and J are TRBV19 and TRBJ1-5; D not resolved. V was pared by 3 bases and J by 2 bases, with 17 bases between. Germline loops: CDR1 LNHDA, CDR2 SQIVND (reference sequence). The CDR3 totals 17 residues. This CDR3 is CASSITGVGIGNQPQHF. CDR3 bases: TGTGCCAGTAGTATTACCGGGGTGGGTATCGGCAATCAGCCCCAGCATTTT.

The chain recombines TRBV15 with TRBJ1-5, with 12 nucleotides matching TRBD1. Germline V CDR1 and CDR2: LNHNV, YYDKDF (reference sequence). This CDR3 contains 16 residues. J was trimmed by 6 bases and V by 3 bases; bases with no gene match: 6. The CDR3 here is CATSRGDRGLGQPQHF. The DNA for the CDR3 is TGTGCCACCAGCAGGGGGGACAGGGGGCTCGGTCAGCCCCAGCATTTT.

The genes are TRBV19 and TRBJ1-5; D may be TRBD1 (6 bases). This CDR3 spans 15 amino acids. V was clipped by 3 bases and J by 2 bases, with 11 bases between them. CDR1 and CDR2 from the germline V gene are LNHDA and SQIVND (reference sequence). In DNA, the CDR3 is TGTGCCAGTAGTATTCCCCCAGGGGGCAATCAGCCCCAGCATTTT. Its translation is CASSIPPGGNQPQHF.

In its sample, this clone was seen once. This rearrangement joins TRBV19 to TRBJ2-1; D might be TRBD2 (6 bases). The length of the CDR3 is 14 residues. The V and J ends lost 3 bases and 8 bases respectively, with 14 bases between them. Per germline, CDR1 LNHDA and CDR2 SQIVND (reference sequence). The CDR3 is CASSILARKDEQFF. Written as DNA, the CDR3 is TGTGCCAGTAGTATTCTAGCGAGGAAAGATGAGCAGTTCTTC.

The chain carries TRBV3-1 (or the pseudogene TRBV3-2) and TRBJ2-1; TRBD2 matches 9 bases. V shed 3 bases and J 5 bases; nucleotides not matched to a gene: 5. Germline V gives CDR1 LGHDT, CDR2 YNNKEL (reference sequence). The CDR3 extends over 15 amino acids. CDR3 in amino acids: CASSQAGGPDNEQFF. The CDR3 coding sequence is TGTGCCAGCAGCCAGGCGGGAGGGCCCGACAATGAGCAGTTCTTC.

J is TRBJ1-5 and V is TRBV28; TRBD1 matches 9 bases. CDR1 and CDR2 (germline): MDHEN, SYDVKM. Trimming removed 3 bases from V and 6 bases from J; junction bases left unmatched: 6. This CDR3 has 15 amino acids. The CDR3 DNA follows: TGTGCCAGCAGTTTCCCGGGACAGGGTTTTCAGCCCCAGCATTTT. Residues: CASSFPGQGFQPQHF. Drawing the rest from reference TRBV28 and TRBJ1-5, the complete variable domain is DVKVTQSSRYLVKRTGEKVFLECVQDMDHENMFWYRQDPGLGLRLIYFSYDVKMKEKGDIPEGYSVSREKKERFSLILESASTNQTSMYLCASSFPGQGFQPQHFGDGTRLSIL.

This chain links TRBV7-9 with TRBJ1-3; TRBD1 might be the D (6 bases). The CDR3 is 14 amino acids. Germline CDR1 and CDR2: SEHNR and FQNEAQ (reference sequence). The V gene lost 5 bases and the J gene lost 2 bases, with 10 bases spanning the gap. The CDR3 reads CASSLRTAGNTIYF. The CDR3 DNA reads TGTGCCAGCAGCCTGCGGACAGCTGGAAACACCATATATTTT.

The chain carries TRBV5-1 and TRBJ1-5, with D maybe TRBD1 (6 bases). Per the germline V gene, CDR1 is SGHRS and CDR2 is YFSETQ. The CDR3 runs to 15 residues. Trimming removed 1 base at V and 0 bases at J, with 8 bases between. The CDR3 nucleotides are TGCGCCAGCAGCTTGATGGGGGCTAGCAATCAGCCCCAGCATTTT. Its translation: CASSLMGASNQPQHF. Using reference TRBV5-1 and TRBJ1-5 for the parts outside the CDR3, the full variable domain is KAGVTQTPRYLIKTRGQQVTLSCSPISGHRSVSWYQQTPGQGLQFLFEYFSETQRNKGNFPGRFSGRQFSNSRSEMNVSTLELGDSALYLCASSLMGASNQPQHFGDGTRLSIL.

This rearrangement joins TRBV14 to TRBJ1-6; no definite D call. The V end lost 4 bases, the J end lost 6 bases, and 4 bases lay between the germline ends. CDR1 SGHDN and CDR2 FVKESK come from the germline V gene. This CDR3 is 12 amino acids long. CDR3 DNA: TGTGCCAGCAGCCTCATTAATTCACCCCTCCACTTT. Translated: CASSLINSPLHF.

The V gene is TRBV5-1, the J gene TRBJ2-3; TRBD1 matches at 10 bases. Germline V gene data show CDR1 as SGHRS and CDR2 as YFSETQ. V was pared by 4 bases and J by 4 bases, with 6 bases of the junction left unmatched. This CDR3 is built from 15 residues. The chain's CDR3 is CASSKRTGGADTQYF. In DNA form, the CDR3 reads TGCGCCAGCAGCAAAAGGACAGGGGGAGCAGATACGCAGTATTTT.

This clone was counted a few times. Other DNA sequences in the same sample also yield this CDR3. Here the CDR3 reads CASSQPGQGVITIYF. The CDR3 nucleotides are TGTGCCAGCAGCCAACCGGGACAGGGGGTGATCACCATATATTTT. The V and J genes are TRBV3-1 (or the pseudogene TRBV3-2) and TRBJ1-3; TRBD1 agrees at 11 bases. Germline values: CDR1 LGHDT, CDR2 YNNKEL (reference sequence). The CDR3 totals 15 residues. V lost 2 bases to trimming and J lost 9 bases; unmatched junction nucleotides: 6.

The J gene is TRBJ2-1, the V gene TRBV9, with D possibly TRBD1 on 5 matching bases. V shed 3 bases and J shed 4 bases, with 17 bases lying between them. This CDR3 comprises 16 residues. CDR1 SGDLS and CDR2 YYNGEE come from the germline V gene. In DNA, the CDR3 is TGTGCCAGCAGCGGGGGCTTGGGTTCACCTTACAATGAGCAGTTCTTC. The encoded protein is CASSGGLGSPYNEQFF. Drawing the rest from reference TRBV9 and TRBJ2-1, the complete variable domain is DSGVTQTPKHLITATGQRVTLRCSPRSGDLSVYWYQQSLDQGLQFLIQYYNGEERAKGNILERFSAQQFPDLHSELNLSSLELGDSALYFCASSGGLGSPYNEQFFGPGTRLTVL.

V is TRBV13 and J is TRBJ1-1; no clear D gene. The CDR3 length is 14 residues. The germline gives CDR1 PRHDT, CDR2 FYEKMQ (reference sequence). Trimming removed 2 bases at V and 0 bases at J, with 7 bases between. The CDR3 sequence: CASSLMVVNTEAFF. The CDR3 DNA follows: TGTGCCAGCAGCTTAATGGTAGTGAACACTGAAGCTTTCTTT.

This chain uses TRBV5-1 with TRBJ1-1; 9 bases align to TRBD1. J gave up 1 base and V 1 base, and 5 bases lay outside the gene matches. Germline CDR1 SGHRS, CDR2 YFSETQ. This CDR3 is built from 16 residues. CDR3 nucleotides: TGCGCCAGCAGCTTGATGACAGGGGGGGAGAACACTGAAGCTTTCTTT. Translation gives CASSLMTGGENTEAFF.

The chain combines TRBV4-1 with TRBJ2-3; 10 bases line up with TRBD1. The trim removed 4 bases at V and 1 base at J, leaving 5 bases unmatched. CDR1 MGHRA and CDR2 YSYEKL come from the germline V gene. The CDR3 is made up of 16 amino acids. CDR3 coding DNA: TGCGCCAGCAGCCGCGGGACAGGGGTCCGCACAGATACGCAGTATTTT. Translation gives CASSRGTGVRTDTQYF.

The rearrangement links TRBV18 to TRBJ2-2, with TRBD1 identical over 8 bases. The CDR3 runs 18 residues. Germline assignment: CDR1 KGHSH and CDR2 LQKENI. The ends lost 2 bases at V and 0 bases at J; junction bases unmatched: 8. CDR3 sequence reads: CASSPNILQGANTGELFF. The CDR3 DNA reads TGTGCCAGCTCACCAAACATTTTACAGGGGGCGAACACCGGGGAGCTGTTTTTT.

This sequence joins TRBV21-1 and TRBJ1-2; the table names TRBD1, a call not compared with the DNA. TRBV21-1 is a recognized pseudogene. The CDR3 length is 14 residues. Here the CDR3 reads CASSKELQGIGYTF. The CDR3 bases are TGTGCCAGCAGCAAAGAGCTACAGGGAATCGGCTACACCTTC.

Here the CDR3 reads CASVTGTSGRDTQYF. CDR3 in DNA: TGCGCCAGCGTTACCGGTACTAGCGGGAGAGATACGCAGTATTTT. This chain joins TRBV10-2 and TRBJ2-3; 11 nucleotides agree with TRBD2. The V gene end was trimmed by 8 bases and the J gene end by 5 bases; junction bases not matched to a gene: 9. Germline CDR1 reads WSHSY; CDR2 reads SAAADI. The CDR3 totals 15 residues.

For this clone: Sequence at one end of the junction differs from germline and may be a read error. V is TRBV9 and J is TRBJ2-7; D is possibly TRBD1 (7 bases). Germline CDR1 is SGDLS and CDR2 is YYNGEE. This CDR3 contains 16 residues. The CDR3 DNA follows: TGTGCCAGCAGCGTAGGACTAGGGGGCCCCTCCTTCGAGCAGTACTTC. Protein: CASSVGLGGPSFEQYF.

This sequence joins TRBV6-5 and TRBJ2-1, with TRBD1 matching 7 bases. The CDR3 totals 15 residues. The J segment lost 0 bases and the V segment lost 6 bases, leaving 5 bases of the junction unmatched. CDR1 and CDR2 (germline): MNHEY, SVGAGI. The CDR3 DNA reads TGTGCCAGCAGACCGGGACAGAGCTCCTACAATGAGCAGTTCTTC. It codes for CASRPGQSSYNEQFF.

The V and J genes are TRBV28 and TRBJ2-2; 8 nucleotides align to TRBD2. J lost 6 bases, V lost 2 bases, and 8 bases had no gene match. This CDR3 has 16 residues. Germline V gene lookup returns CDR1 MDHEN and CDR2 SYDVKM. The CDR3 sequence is CASSLATGGLAGELFF. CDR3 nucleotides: TGTGCCAGCAGTTTAGCTACGGGGGGGCTAGCCGGGGAGCTGTTTTTT.

CDR3 sequence reads: CASSLGPTDTYEQYF. DNA of the CDR3: TGTGCCAGCAGCCTTGGGCCGACGGATACCTACGAGCAGTACTTC. The V and J genes are TRBV11-2 and TRBJ2-7; D unresolved. CDR3 length equals 15 residues. Trimming took off 5 bases at V and 2 bases at J, with 16 bases between the two ends. Germline V gene sequence: CDR1 SGHAT, CDR2 FQNNGV.